The 28 T cell receptor beta chains in this list originate from one sample, sequenced in a study of control samples from healthy donors and cancer patients (dated by TCRdb to the early 2020s). Library generation was performed with the immunoSEQ multiplex PCR assay. TCRdb holds this immuneACCESS table with in-frame rearrangements only. Some clones are missing; in checked studies, unresolved V genes explain under half, and the rest has no known cause. The sample contains 90,000 to 130,000 clones, around 89% of them found a single time. The ten largest clones capture approximately 3.7% of the sample. Input material: PBMCs. The receptors shown here come from an older woman with lung cancer.

The chain carries TRBV5-1 and TRBJ2-7; D gene uncertain. Germline values: CDR1 SGHRS, CDR2 YFSETQ. The CDR3 consists of 14 residues. The V gene lost 4 bases and the J gene lost 0 bases, with 11 bases spanning the gap. The CDR3 DNA reads as TGCGCCAGCAGCCCCGACGGGCACTCCTACGAGCAGTACTTC. Translation: CASSPDGHSYEQYF.

This clone was seen only once. This rearrangement joins TRBV6-5 to TRBJ2-2; TRBD2 matches at 10 bases. V trimming: 5 bases; J trimming: 4 bases; junction bases outside the gene matches: 4. The germline V gene encodes CDR1 MNHEY and CDR2 SVGAGI. CDR3 length: 15 amino acids. CDR3 residues: CASSTVAGGTGELFF. The CDR3 coding sequence is TGTGCCAGCAGTACCGTAGCGGGAGGCACCGGGGAGCTGTTTTTT.

The V call is TRBV3-1 (or the pseudogene TRBV3-2), the J call TRBJ1-2, with D unclear. This CDR3 spans 16 amino acids. Trimming left V 0 bases short and J 5 bases short, with 16 bases between. Per germline, CDR1 LGHDT and CDR2 YNNKEL (reference sequence). The CDR3 loop reads CASSQERLRDWYGYTF. The CDR3 region has the DNA TGTGCCAGCAGCCAAGAGCGGTTAAGGGATTGGTATGGCTACACCTTC.

This sequence joins TRBV6-1 and TRBJ2-5; 9 nucleotides match TRBD2. CDR3 length: 16 amino acids. Germline CDR1 MNHNS, CDR2 SASEGT. Trimming removed 2 bases from V and 5 bases from J; junction bases left unmatched: 9. The CDR3 nucleotides read TGTGCCAGCAGTGAAAGCGCTAGCGGGATAGCGGAGACCCAGTACTTC. Residues: CASSESASGIAETQYF.

This rearrangement joins TRBV10-3 to TRBJ1-3; 9 bases are shared with TRBD1. Germline V gives CDR1 ENHRY, CDR2 SYGVKD. Germline trimming cut 3 bases from V and 3 bases from J; bases unmatched to any gene: 6. This CDR3 has 16 residues. The CDR3 loop reads CAISDGQGLRGNTIYF. CDR3 nucleotides: TGTGCCATCAGTGATGGACAGGGGCTACGTGGAAACACCATATATTTT.

In this sample, this clone turned up a few times. The gene calls are TRBV29-1 and TRBJ1-4; TRBD1 aligns across 8 bases. Germline trimming cut 0 bases from V and 8 bases from J; bases unmatched to any gene: 8. Germline-derived CDR1 and CDR2 are SQVTM and ANQGSEA. The CDR3 runs 15 residues. The CDR3 nucleotides are TGCAGCGTTGAAGACAATCAGGGGGCAAGCGAAAAACTGTTTTTT. Amino acids: CSVEDNQGASEKLFF.

This rearrangement joins TRBV19 to TRBJ2-7; 9 bases agree with TRBD1. This CDR3 region has 15 residues. Per the germline V gene, CDR1 is LNHDA and CDR2 is SQIVND (reference sequence). The ends lost 5 bases at V and 1 base at J; junction bases unmatched: 6. The CDR3 sequence: CASSDPGQGSYEQYF. The CDR3 nucleotides are TGTGCCAGTAGTGATCCGGGACAGGGATCCTACGAGCAGTACTTC.

This chain connects TRBV6-1 to TRBJ2-3; D gene uncertain. The CDR3 is 13 residues long. The germline CDR1 and CDR2 sequences are MNHNS and SASEGT. V lost 2 bases to trimming and J lost 6 bases, with 9 bases between them. The CDR3 protein is CASSEMGKDTQYF. Here the CDR3 DNA reads TGTGCCAGCAGTGAAATGGGGAAGGATACGCAGTATTTT.

CDR3 sequence reads: CASSYSKFGQETQYF. The CDR3 DNA follows: TGTGCCAGCAGTTACTCGAAGTTTGGGCAAGAGACCCAGTACTTC. This chain joins TRBV6-5 and TRBJ2-5, with D unresolved. The CDR3 totals 15 residues. V dropped 0 bases and J dropped 2 bases, with 10 bases sitting between them. Germline values: CDR1 MNHEY, CDR2 SVGAGI.

V usage is TRBV5-1 and J usage is TRBJ2-3, with 15 bases identical to TRBD2. Trimming removed 3 bases from V and 0 bases from J; junction bases left unmatched: 5. Germline-derived CDR1 and CDR2 are SGHRS and YFSETQ. The CDR3 totals 18 residues. The CDR3 region has the DNA TGCGCCAGCAGCTCGGGACTAGCGGGAGGCTCTAGCACAGATACGCAGTATTTT. Encoded protein: CASSSGLAGGSSTDTQYF.

This clone is termed medium-sized. The rearrangement uses TRBV2 and TRBJ1-5; weak D call: TRBD1 (5 bases). The CDR3 runs to 14 residues. Germline V gene sequence: CDR1 SNHLY, CDR2 FYNNEI. Trimming stripped 4 bases from V and 8 bases from J, with 15 bases between. The CDR3: CASSGRRGREPQHF. The CDR3 DNA is TGTGCCAGCAGTGGGCGTCGGGGCAGGGAGCCCCAGCATTTT.

The V gene is TRBV29-1, the J gene TRBJ2-7; unclear D gene. CDR1 is SQVTM, CDR2 ANQGSEA, per germline. Between the trimmed V and J ends, which lost 4 bases and 5 bases, there was a span of 9 bases. This CDR3 has 11 amino acids. The CDR3 here is CSVAQIHEQYF. CDR3 DNA: TGCAGCGTTGCTCAGATCCACGAGCAGTACTTC.

With regard to this clone: A read error may account for a junction end that differs from germline. The chain links TRBV11-2 to TRBJ2-1; tentatively, D is TRBD1 or TRBD2 (5 bases each). Looked up from germline, CDR1 is SGHAT and CDR2 is FQNNGV. The CDR3 covers 11 residues. DNA for the CDR3: TGTGCCAGCAGCTTAGACAGGGAGCCGTTCTTC. This encodes CASSLDREPFF.

The chain has TRBV30 and TRBJ1-1; D gene uncertain. The CDR3 is 11 residues long. In germline, CDR1 is GTSNPN, CDR2 SVGIG (reference sequence). V lost 0 bases, J lost 6 bases, and 5 bases lay in between. CDR3 DNA sequence: TGTGCCTGGAGTGTACCTGCTGAAGCTTTCTTT. It is translated as CAWSVPAEAFF.

The V gene is TRBV30, the J gene TRBJ2-1, with a tentative D call TRBD2 (5 bases). With 1 base removed from V and 0 bases from J, the gap between germline ends came to 13 bases. This CDR3 is built from 16 residues. Per germline, CDR1 GTSNPN and CDR2 SVGIG (reference sequence). This CDR3 is CAWSGGARSSYNEQFF. The CDR3 bases are TGTGCCTGGAGTGGGGGAGCGCGGAGCTCCTACAATGAGCAGTTCTTC.

J is TRBJ1-6 and V is TRBV7-9; 7 positions agree with TRBD1. CDR3 length equals 14 residues. Per germline, CDR1 SEHNR and CDR2 FQNEAQ (reference sequence). V shed 0 bases and J 7 bases; nucleotides not matched to a gene: 0. The CDR3: CASSLAGQNSPLHF. Here the CDR3 DNA reads TGTGCCAGCAGCTTAGCGGGACAGAATTCACCCCTCCACTTT. Full variable domain (rest looked up from reference TRBV7-9 and TRBJ1-6): DTGVSQNPRHKITKRGQNVTFRCDPISEHNRLYWYRQTLGQGPEFLTYFQNEAQLEKSRLLSDRFSAERPKGSFSTLEIQRTEQGDSAMYLCASSLAGQNSPLHFGNGTRLTVT.

Comment on this clone: Other DNA sequences in the same sample also yield this CDR3. CDR3: CASSLAGTGGEGYTF. The CDR3 DNA reads as TGCGCCAGCAGCTTAGCCGGGACAGGGGGCGAAGGCTACACCTTC. The V and J genes are TRBV5-1 and TRBJ1-2, with 12 bases fitting TRBD1. The V and J ends lost 2 bases and 8 bases, in that order; junction bases with no gene match: 7. Germline loops: CDR1 SGHRS, CDR2 YFSETQ. The length of the CDR3 is 15 residues.

This chain joins TRBV19 and TRBJ1-2, with D unresolved. The CDR3 consists of 13 residues. Germline lookup yields CDR1 LNHDA and CDR2 SQIVND (reference sequence). The V gene lost 5 bases and the J gene lost 1 base, with 8 bases spanning the gap. For the CDR3, the DNA is TGTGCCAGTAGTTACGCAGTTAACTATGGCTACACCTTC. Encoded protein: CASSYAVNYGYTF.

This rearrangement joins TRBV5-4 to TRBJ2-7; TRBD2 matches at 7 bases. The CDR3 length is 13 residues. The germline CDR1 and CDR2 sequences are SGHNT and YYREEE (reference sequence). Trimming took 0 bases from V and 6 from J; bases not matched to a gene: 3. The CDR3 here is CASSLAGGTEQYF. The CDR3 DNA reads as TGTGCCAGCAGCTTGGCCGGGGGGACCGAGCAGTACTTC.

This clone was counted only a few times. The rearrangement links TRBV3-1 (or the pseudogene TRBV3-2) to TRBJ1-2, with D maybe TRBD1 (5 bases). The CDR3 is made up of 14 amino acids. Germline CDR1 reads LGHDT; CDR2 reads YNNKEL (reference sequence). Trimming left V 1 base short and J 4 bases short, with 10 bases between. CDR3 loop: CASSQGGDGYGYTF. The CDR3 DNA reads TGTGCCAGCAGCCAAGGGGGGGACGGCTATGGCTACACCTTC.

The CDR3 is CASRTGTAHTEAFF. Here the CDR3 DNA reads TGTGCCAGCAGAACCGGGACAGCGCACACTGAAGCTTTCTTT. The gene calls are TRBV6-5 and TRBJ1-1; TRBD1 agrees at 7 bases. This CDR3 has 14 residues. J gave up 3 bases and V 6 bases, and 7 bases lay outside the gene matches. Germline lookup yields CDR1 MNHEY and CDR2 SVGAGI.

The chain combines TRBV30 with TRBJ1-3, with D hard to call. Germline V gene lookup returns CDR1 GTSNPN and CDR2 SVGIG (reference sequence). V was trimmed by 4 bases and J by 0 bases, leaving 19 bases between them. The CDR3 consists of 17 residues. The CDR3 nucleotides are TGTGCCTGGACCAACGGCCTCGGACGCAGCTCTGGAAACACCATATATTTT. Its protein is CAWTNGLGRSSGNTIYF. Full variable domain (outside the CDR3, taken from reference TRBV30 and TRBJ1-3): SQTIHQWPATLVQPVGSPLSLECTVEGTSNPNLYWYRQAAGRGLQLLFYSVGIGQISSEVPQNLSASRPQDRQFILSSKKLLLSDSGFYLCAWTNGLGRSSGNTIYFGEGSWLTVV.

This clone was counted a few times. The chain combines TRBV11-2 with TRBJ1-2; unclear D gene. Trimming took 3 bases from V and 4 from J, leaving 6 bases between them. Germline V lookup: CDR1 SGHAT, CDR2 FQNNGV. This CDR3 is 12 amino acids long. As DNA, the CDR3 is TGTGCCAGCAGCTTTACTATCTATGGCTACACCTTC. This encodes CASSFTIYGYTF.

This sequence joins TRBV19 and TRBJ1-5, with a weak D call TRBD1 (5 bases). This CDR3 is 13 amino acids long. Between the trimmed V and J ends, which lost 3 bases and 4 bases, there was a span of 7 bases. Germline V lookup: CDR1 LNHDA, CDR2 SQIVND (reference sequence). The CDR3 nucleotides are TGTGCCAGTAGTATCAGGGAGAATCAGCCCCAGCATTTT. It encodes CASSIRENQPQHF.

The chain links TRBV3-1 (or the pseudogene TRBV3-2) to TRBJ1-6; D might be TRBD1 (6 bases). With 2 bases removed from V and 10 bases from J, the gap between germline ends came to 24 bases. The germline V gene encodes CDR1 LGHDT and CDR2 YNNKEL (reference sequence). CDR3 length equals 18 residues. The CDR3, as DNA: TGTGCCAGCAGCCAAATGGGGGGGAACCGGGACATACTCTCACCCCTCCACTTT. It specifies CASSQMGGNRDILSPLHF.

This rearrangement joins TRBV25-1 to TRBJ2-7; 7 nucleotides line up with TRBD1. Germline CDR1 MGHDK, CDR2 SYGVNS. The CDR3 runs to 13 residues. Trimming took 8 bases from V and 1 from J; bases not matched to a gene: 5. The CDR3 loop reads CASLDRESYEQYF. CDR3 DNA: TGTGCCAGCCTAGACAGGGAGTCCTACGAGCAGTACTTC.

This chain uses TRBV3-1 (or the pseudogene TRBV3-2) with TRBJ2-7; 9 bases map to TRBD1. The CDR3 runs 21 residues. V shed 0 bases, J shed 3 bases, and the junction held 21 bases outside the gene matches. Germline CDR1 is LGHDT and CDR2 is YNNKEL (reference sequence). The CDR3 region has the DNA TGTGCCAGCAGCCAAGAATTTCTGGGGACAGGGTCCACTTCGCTGTACTACGAGCAGTACTTC. This gives the protein CASSQEFLGTGSTSLYYEQYF.

The genes are TRBV3-1 (or the pseudogene TRBV3-2) and TRBJ1-1; D ambiguous. CDR1 and CDR2 from the germline V gene are LGHDT and YNNKEL (reference sequence). Trimming removed 2 bases from V and 0 bases from J, with 7 bases in between. CDR3 length: 14 amino acids. In DNA form, the CDR3 reads TGTGCCAGCAGCCAATTCGGGTTGAACACTGAAGCTTTCTTT. It is translated as CASSQFGLNTEAFF.